This T cell receptor beta chain was observed in a study of blood T cells in healthy people across ages. The V end was cut by 3 bases, the J end by 5 bases, with 18 bases between. CDR1 and CDR2 from the germline V gene are DFQATT and SNEGSKA (reference sequence). The CDR3 runs 15 residues. Study conclusions and caveats: Observed TCR beta diversity per million T cells went down as age went up. This fall followed a roughly linear course with age.

Then a second PCR, running about 6 to 11 cycles, was carried out with a sample-barcoded 5' primer and a J-beta primer mix. TCRdb reanalysed the 5' RACE reads using MiXCR and keeps one entry per CDR3 protein. The sample holds approximately 1,000,000 distinct CDR3 sequences, over 35% seen once. Points on this clonotype: The antigen is undetermined.

The chain carries TRBV20-1 and TRBJ2-3; D ambiguous. This TCR was sampled from a woman aged 55-75 years in good health. Sequencing was done on a sample of blood. The CDR3 here is CSASELPSKLDTQYF. The CDR3, as DNA: TGCAGTGCTAGTGAACTTCCAAGCAAATTAGATACGCAGTATTTT.